This note documents a single T cell receptor (beta chain) sequence. This clone appeared a single time. Qualities for individual bases were not recorded, and no much larger clone is one base off. TCR-alpha and TCR-beta chains were sequenced unpaired, so chain pairing information was not available. The immunoSEQ multiplex PCR assay was used to generate TCR libraries, with TCR-beta and/or TCR-alpha/delta assays applied to each sample. The amplified TCR libraries were sequenced on the Illumina high-throughput platform. The paper's data handling went like this. Clustering and dimensionality reduction relied on pairwise TCRdist distances among GMM-specific receptors from T cells that were either sorted ex vivo or expanded in vitro. Sequence motifs defined by gene usage and CDR3 content were tested for enrichment in tetramer-positive versus tetramer-negative populations. Held by TCRdb, this immuneACCESS table contains in-frame sequences only and omits some clones. Under half of the omission traces to an unresolved V gene where checked; the cause of the rest is unknown. D and trimming were read from the DNA, whereas the V and J calls and clone size are those reported in that table. The sample table contains 55,000 to 65,000 clones; only one count was recorded for 81% of them. The top ten constitute over 10% of the sample.

PBMC were thawed, rested overnight, stained with a GMM-loaded CD1B tetramer, a Live/Dead dye and anti-CD3, and then sorted on a FACS Aria II. CD1B tetramers were loaded with C32 glucose monomycolate purified from Rhodococcus equi. Before cryopreservation, the PBMC later used for tetramer sorting had been depleted of CD14-expressing monocytes as part of a separate study. Approximately 96,000 tetramer-negative cells were sorted from each donor and analyzed alongside the tetramer-positive cells. GMM-loaded CD1B tetramers were used to sort antigen-specific T cells from four healthy South African adults. This sample was included in a study of T cells in tuberculosis (dated by TCRdb to 2017 to 2018). Regarding the complete study: To characterize T cells specific for the mycobacterial lipid antigen glucose monomycolate (GMM), the study used CD1B tetramers together with high-throughput TCR immunosequencing.

Based on the germline V gene, the CDR1 and CDR2 sequences are SGHVS and FQNEAQ. V and J are trimmed by 4 bases and 0 bases, and the gene matches miss 13 bases of the junction. From the cysteine up to the phenylalanine, the CDR3 has a length of 18 residues. Only the CDR3 part of the read is kept: 54 bases, read in frame from the first base. Beyond this particular receptor, the publication reports: T cells that bind the CD1B-GMM tetramer with low affinity may have been missed by the stringent sort gate.

This sequence uses TRBV7-8 and TRBJ2-7, with 9 bases matching TRBD2. Specimen: CD1b-GMM tetramer-negative cells sorted from PBMCs. According to the study, the label for this sample's cell subset or site signals: T cells not binding CD1B-GMM tetramer, sorted from same donor. This TCR derives from an adult woman with latent tuberculosis. The CDR3 region has the sequence CASSSPSGSGRLSYEQYF. Here is the DNA: TGTGCCAGCAGCTCCCCCTCGGGTAGCGGGAGACTCTCCTACGAGCAGTACTTC. Supplemented by the reference TRBV7-8 and TRBJ2-7 proteins around the CDR3, the complete variable domain is GAGVSQSPRYKVAKRGQDVALRCDPISGHVSLFWYQQALGQGPEFLTYFQNEAQLDKSGLPSDRFFAERPEGSVSTLKIQRTQQEDSAVYLCASSSPSGSGRLSYEQYFGPGTRLTVT.